The 9 T cell receptor beta chains in this list originate from one sample, sequenced in a study of vaccination and CD4 T cells after COVID-19. Treatment indicated: roughly ten-day PBMC culture with coronavirus spike peptide pools or control peptides (ViraFEST assay). These TCRs are of unknown antigen specificity. Sequencing of cultured CD4+ T cell DNA used the Oncomine TCR Beta short-read assay. TCRdb reprocessed the PCR reads via MiXCR and lists one record per CDR3 protein. Of 10,000 to 15,000 distinct CDR3 sequences in the sample, approximately 74% were seen once. This material consisted of CD4+ T cells from blood, cultured in vitro, taken after SARS-CoV-2 vaccination. The receptors here all came from a human donor who received a COVID-19 vaccine.

This clonotype was seen more than once but under ten times. This chain links TRBV7-8 with TRBJ2-1; 7 positions agree with TRBD1. This CDR3 contains 17 residues. From germline, CDR1 is SGHVS and CDR2 FQNEAQ. Unmatched junction bases numbered 10, after V lost 1 base and J lost 4 bases. The CDR3 loop reads CASSLVRRQGSYNEQFF. CDR3 nucleotides: TGTGCCAGCAGCTTAGTTCGGCGACAGGGCTCTTACAATGAGCAGTTCTTC. The complete variable domain, with remaining parts taken from reference TRBV7-8 and TRBJ2-1, reads GAGVSQSPRYKVAKRGQDVALRCDPISGHVSLFWYQQALGQGPEFLTYFQNEAQLDKSGLPSDRFFAERPEGSVSTLKIQRTQQEDSAVYLCASSLVRRQGSYNEQFFGPGTRLTVL.

V and J are TRBV2 and TRBJ2-7; 8 bases fit TRBD1. There are 14 residues in the CDR3. Germline-derived CDR1 and CDR2 are SNHLY and FYNNEI. J lost 6 bases, V lost 0 bases, and 4 bases had no gene match. This CDR3 is CASSEADRVGEQYF. The CDR3, as DNA: TGTGCCAGCAGTGAAGCGGACAGGGTTGGCGAGCAGTACTTC.

This chain joins TRBV7-2 and TRBJ1-6; 7 bases map to TRBD1. The ends lost 3 bases at V and 7 bases at J; junction bases unmatched: 3. The CDR3 has 14 amino acids. Germline values: CDR1 SGHTA, CDR2 FQGNSA. The CDR3 spells CASSFRQGNSPLHF. The CDR3 DNA reads as TGTGCCAGCAGCTTTCGACAGGGAAATTCACCCCTCCACTTT.

In this sample, this clonotype turned up a few times. The chain employs TRBV30 and TRBJ1-5; no clear D gene. The CDR3 consists of 15 residues. V lost 3 bases and J lost 0, with 12 bases in between. CDR1 and CDR2 from the germline V gene are GTSNPN and SVGIG (reference sequence). The chain's CDR3 is CAWSREYNSNQPQHF. DNA of the CDR3: TGTGCCTGGAGCCGGGAGTATAATAGCAATCAGCCCCAGCATTTT.

The gene calls are TRBV7-8 and TRBJ2-3; 11 positions match TRBD2. Germline-derived CDR1 and CDR2 are SGHVS and FQNEAQ. The CDR3 covers 16 residues. Trimming took 1 base from V and 4 from J; bases not matched to a gene: 4. In DNA form, the CDR3 reads TGTGCCAGCAGCTTAGTAGCGGGGGGGCCAGCAGATACGCAGTATTTT. It specifies CASSLVAGGPADTQYF.

The chain uses TRBV19 and TRBJ2-2, with 7 bases matching TRBD2. The CDR3 covers 20 residues. V shed 2 bases and J 5 bases; nucleotides not matched to a gene: 20. The germline gives CDR1 LNHDA, CDR2 SQIVND (reference sequence). DNA for the CDR3: TGTGCCAGTAGTATAATTCTCCGGGGGAGGGGCGCCTTGCGGACCGGGGAGCTGTTTTTT. It encodes CASSIILRGRGALRTGELFF. Using reference TRBV19 and TRBJ2-2 for the parts outside the CDR3, the full variable domain is DGGITQSPKYLFRKEGQNVTLSCEQNLNHDAMYWYRQDPGQGLRLIYYSQIVNDFQKGDIAEGYSVSREKKESFPLTVTSAQKNPTAFYLCASSIILRGRGALRTGELFFGEGSRLTVL.

The V gene is TRBV20-1, the J gene TRBJ2-2; D gene uncertain. This CDR3 contains 14 residues. CDR1 is DFQATT, CDR2 SNEGSKA, per germline (reference sequence). Trimming stripped 6 bases from V and 6 bases from J, with 17 bases between. In nucleotides, the CDR3 is TGCAGTGCCCGACCGGCAGAGAAGGCCGGGGAGCTGTTTTTT. As protein: CSARPAEKAGELFF.

In this sample, this clonotype turned up a few times. The rearrangement links TRBV20-1 to TRBJ2-3, with D tentatively TRBD2 (6 bases). V was cut by 0 bases and J by 6 bases, with 10 bases left in between. The CDR3 is 13 amino acids. Germline V lookup: CDR1 DFQATT, CDR2 SNEGSKA (reference sequence). The CDR3 here is CSARDWREDTQYF. The CDR3 DNA follows: TGCAGTGCTAGAGATTGGAGGGAGGATACGCAGTATTTT.

V gene TRBV6-2 or TRBV6-3 combines with J gene TRBJ1-2; D gene ambiguous. CDR1 is MNHEY and CDR2 is SVGEGT in the germline V gene. Trimming removed 2 bases at V and 0 bases at J, with 13 bases between. The CDR3 totals 16 residues. CDR3 protein: CASSYGGRLTNYGYTF. CDR3 DNA sequence: TGTGCCAGCAGTTACGGAGGGCGGCTGACTAACTATGGCTACACCTTC.